This T cell receptor (beta chain) was sequenced during a study of neoadjuvant anti-PD-1 for oral cavity cancer. Turning to the study itself: Around day 43, patients without progression received a fourth nivolumab dose before surgery.

The time point: after neoadjuvant nivolumab, at surgical resection. These newly diagnosed stage II-IVA oral cavity squamous cell carcinoma patients had no prior systemic or radiation treatment. Patients had HPV-negative, locally advanced oral cavity squamous cell carcinoma. Germline lookup yields CDR1 SEHNR and CDR2 FQNEAQ (reference sequence). Trimming left V 3 bases short and J 2 bases short, with 8 bases between. CDR3 length equals 15 residues. Profiled with immunoSEQ multiplex PCR; TCRdb holds only in-frame clones, not every one. The data hold roughly 7,800 clones, with roughly 60% observed a single time.

The sample here was PBMCs, taken after nivolumab (anti-PD-1) treatment. The sequence derives from a person between 40 and 79 years old with oral cavity squamous cell carcinoma. V and J are TRBV7-9 and TRBJ2-6; D call uncertain. The CDR3 loop is CASSFYGAGANVLTF. DNA for the CDR3: TGTGCCAGCAGCTTCTATGGAGCTGGGGCCAACGTCCTGACTTTC. The full variable domain, rest sourced from reference TRBV7-9 and TRBJ2-6, is DTGVSQNPRHKITKRGQNVTFRCDPISEHNRLYWYRQTLGQGPEFLTYFQNEAQLEKSRLLSDRFSAERPKGSFSTLEIQRTEQGDSAMYLCASSFYGAGANVLTFGAGSRLTVL.